This TCR beta chain comes out of a study of T cell responses to AZD1222 COVID-19 vaccine. The protocol was immunoSEQ multiplex PCR, while the TCRdb copy is restricted to in-frame clones and leaves out a portion. The table lists some 130,000 clones, approximately 95% of them singletons, with approximately 6.8% in the top ten. In regard to this clone: Its cognate antigen is unknown.

Germline CDR1 reads MGHRA; CDR2 reads YSYEKL. V gave up 1 base and J gave up 7 bases, with 13 bases separating them. The CDR3 runs to 14 residues. Study-level results: Repertoires were collected only later (after the peak T cell response had occurred).

The source material was peripheral blood, sampled 28 days after the second AZD1222 dose. The chain combines TRBV4-1 with TRBJ2-5; a possible D gene is TRBD2 (6 bases). The clonotype originates from an adult who received the AZD1222 COVID-19 vaccine. Here the CDR3 DNA reads TGCGCCAGCAGCCAAGGACTCAGGGAGGCGACCCAGTACTTC. This encodes CASSQGLREATQYF.